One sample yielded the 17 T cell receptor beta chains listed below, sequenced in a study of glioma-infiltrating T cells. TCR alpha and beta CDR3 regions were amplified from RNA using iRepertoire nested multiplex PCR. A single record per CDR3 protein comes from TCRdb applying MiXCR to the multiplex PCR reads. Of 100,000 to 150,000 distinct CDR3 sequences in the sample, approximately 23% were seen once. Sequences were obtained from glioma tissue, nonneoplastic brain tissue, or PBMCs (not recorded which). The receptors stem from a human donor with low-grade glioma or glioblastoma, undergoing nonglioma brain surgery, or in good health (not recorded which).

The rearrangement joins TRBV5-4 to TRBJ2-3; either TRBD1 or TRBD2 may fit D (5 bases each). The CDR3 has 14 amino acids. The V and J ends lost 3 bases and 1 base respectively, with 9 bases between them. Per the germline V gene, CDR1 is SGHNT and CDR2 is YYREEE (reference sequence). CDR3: CASSWLGGTDTQYF. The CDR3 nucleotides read TGTGCCAGCAGCTGGCTGGGGGGCACAGATACGCAGTATTTT.

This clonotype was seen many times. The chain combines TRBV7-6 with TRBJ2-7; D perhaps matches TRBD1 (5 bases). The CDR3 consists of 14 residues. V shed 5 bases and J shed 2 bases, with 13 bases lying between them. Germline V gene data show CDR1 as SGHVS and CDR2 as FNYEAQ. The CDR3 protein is CASSTLDSPYEQYF. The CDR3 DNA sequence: TGTGCCAGCAGCACCCTCGACAGCCCCTACGAGCAGTACTTC.

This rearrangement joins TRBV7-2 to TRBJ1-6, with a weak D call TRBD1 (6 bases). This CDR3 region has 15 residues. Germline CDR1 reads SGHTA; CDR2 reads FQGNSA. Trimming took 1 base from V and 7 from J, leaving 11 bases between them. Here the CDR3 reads CASSLEGGVNSPLHF. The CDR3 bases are TGTGCCAGCAGCTTAGAGGGGGGGGTAAATTCACCCCTCCACTTT.

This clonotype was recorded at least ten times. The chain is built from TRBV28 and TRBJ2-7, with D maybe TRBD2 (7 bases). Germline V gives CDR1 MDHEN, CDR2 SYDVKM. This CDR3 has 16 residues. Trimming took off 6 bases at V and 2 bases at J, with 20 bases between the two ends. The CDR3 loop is CASSLINGGPTYEQYF. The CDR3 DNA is TGTGCCAGCAGCCTCATAAACGGGGGGCCAACCTACGAGCAGTACTTC.

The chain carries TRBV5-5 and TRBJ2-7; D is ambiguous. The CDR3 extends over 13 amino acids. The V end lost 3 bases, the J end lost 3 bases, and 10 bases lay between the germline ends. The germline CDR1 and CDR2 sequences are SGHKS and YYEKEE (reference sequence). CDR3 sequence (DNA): TGTGCCAGCAGCTGGGCTACGCTCTACGAGCAGTACTTC. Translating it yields CASSWATLYEQYF.

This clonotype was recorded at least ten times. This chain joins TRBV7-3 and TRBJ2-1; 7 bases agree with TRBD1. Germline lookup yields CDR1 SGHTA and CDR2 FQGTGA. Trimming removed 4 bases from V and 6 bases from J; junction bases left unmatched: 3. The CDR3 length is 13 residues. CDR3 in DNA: TGTGCCAGCAGCTCTGACAGGGTCAATGAGCAGTTCTTC. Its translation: CASSSDRVNEQFF.

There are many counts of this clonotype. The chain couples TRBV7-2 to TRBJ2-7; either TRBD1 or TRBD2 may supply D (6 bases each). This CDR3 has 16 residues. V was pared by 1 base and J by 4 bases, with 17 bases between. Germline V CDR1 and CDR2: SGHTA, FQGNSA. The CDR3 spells CASSLGVGGSRYEQYF. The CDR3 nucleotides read TGTGCCAGCAGCTTAGGGGTAGGGGGGAGCAGATACGAGCAGTACTTC. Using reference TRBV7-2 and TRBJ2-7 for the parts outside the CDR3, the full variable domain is GAGVSQSPSNKVTEKGKDVELRCDPISGHTALYWYRQSLGQGLEFLIYFQGNSAPDKSGLPSDRFSAERTGGSVSTLTIQRTQQEDSAVYLCASSLGVGGSRYEQYFGPGTRLTVT.

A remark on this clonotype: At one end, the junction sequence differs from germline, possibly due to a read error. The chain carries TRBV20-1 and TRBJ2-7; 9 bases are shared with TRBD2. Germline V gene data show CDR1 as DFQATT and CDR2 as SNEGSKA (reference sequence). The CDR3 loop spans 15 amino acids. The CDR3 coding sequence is TGCAGTGCTTCTTTAAGCGGGAGGACCTCTTCGGAGCAGTCCTTC. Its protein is CSASLSGRTSSEQSF.

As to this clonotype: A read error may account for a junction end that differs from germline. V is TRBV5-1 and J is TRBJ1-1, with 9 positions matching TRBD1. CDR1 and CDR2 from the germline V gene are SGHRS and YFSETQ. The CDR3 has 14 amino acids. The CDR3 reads CASSYGQGRTEAFF. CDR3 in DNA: TGCGCCAGCAGCTATGGACAGGGGAGGACTGAAGCCTTCTTT.

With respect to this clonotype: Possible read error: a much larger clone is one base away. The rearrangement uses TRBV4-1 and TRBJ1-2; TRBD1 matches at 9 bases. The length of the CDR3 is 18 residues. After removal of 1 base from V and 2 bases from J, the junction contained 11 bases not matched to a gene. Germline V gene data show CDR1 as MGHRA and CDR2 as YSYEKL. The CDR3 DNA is TGCGCCAGCAGCCAAGGGGGGCGTACAGGGGGCACCAACTATGGCTACACCTTC. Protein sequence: CASSQGGRTGGTNYGYTF.

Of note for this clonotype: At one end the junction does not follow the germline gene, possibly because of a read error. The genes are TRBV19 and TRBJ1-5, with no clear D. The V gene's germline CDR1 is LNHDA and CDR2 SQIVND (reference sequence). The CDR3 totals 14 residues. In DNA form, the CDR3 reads TGTGCCAGTAGTATAGTCAACAGCAATCAGCCCCGGCATTTT. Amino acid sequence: CASSIVNSNQPRHF.

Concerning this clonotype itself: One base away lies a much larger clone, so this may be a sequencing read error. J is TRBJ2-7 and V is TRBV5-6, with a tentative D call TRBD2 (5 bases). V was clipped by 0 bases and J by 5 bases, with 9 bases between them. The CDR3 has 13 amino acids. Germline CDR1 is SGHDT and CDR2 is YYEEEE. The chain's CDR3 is CASSLVSGNEQYF. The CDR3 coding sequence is TGTGCCAGCAGCTTGGTTTCGGGAAACGAGCAGTACTTC. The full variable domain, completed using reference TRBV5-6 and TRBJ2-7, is DAGVTQSPTHLIKTRGQQVTLRCSPKSGHDTVSWYQQALGQGPQFIFQYYEEEERQRGNFPDRFSGHQFPNYSSELNVNALLLGDSALYLCASSLVSGNEQYFGPGTRLTVT.

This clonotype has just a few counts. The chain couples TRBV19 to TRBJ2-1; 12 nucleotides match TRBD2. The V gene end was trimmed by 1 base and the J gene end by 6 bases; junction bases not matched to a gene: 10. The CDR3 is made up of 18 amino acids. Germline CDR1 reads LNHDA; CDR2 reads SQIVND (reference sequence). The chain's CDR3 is CASSIAVEPSGRANEQFF. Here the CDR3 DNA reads TGTGCCAGTAGTATAGCCGTGGAGCCTAGCGGGAGGGCCAATGAGCAGTTCTTC.

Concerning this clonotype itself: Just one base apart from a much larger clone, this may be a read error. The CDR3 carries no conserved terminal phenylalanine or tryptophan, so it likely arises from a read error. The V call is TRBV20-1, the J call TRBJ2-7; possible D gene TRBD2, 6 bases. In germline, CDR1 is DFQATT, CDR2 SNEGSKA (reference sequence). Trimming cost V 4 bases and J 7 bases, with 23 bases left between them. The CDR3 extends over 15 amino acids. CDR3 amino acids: CSAIDFRGSGGEQYL. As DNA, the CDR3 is TGCAGTGCTATAGATTTCCGGGGGTCGGGCGGAGAGCAGTACTTA.

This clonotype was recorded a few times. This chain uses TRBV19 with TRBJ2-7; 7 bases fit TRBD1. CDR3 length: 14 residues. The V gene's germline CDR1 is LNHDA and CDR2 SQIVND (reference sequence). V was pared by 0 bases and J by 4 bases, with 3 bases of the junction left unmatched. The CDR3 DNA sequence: TGTGCCAGTAGTATAGACAGCAGGGGGTACGAGCAGTACTTC. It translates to CASSIDSRGYEQYF.

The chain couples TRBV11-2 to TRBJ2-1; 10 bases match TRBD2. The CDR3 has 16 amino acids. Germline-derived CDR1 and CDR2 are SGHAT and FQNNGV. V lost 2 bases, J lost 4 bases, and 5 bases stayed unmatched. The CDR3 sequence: CASSLMQLAGYNEQFF. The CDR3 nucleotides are TGTGCCAGCAGCTTAATGCAACTAGCGGGATACAATGAGCAGTTCTTC.

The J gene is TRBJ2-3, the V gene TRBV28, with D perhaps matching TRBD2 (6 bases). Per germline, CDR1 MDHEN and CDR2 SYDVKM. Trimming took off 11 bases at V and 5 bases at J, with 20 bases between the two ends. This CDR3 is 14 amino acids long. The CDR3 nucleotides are TGTGCCGGCACCTCGGGTGGGCGGGGAGATACGCAGTATTTT. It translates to CAGTSGGRGDTQYF.